This TCR beta chain was documented in a study of lymphopenia after photon versus proton radiotherapy. Germline V gene lookup returns CDR1 SGHRS and CDR2 YFSETQ. This CDR3 comprises 16 residues. V was cut by 4 bases and J by 5 bases, with 22 bases left in between. The table lists this clone with a count of one. Profiled with immunoSEQ multiplex PCR; TCRdb holds only in-frame clones, not every one. The sample yields 150,000 to 200,000 clones, approximately 86% seen once. The sequence came from a middle-aged man with gastric cancer. The sequencing used peripheral blood, collected from a patient treated with photon-based radiotherapy. The chain has TRBV5-1 and TRBJ2-7; D possibly uses TRBD1 or TRBD2 (7 bases each). CDR3 nucleotide sequence: TGCGCCAGCAGCCCCGAGGGGGCGGGAGTGAAACACGAGCAGTACTTC. The encoded protein is CASSPEGAGVKHEQYF. Supplemented by reference TRBV5-1 and TRBJ2-7, the full variable domain reads KAGVTQTPRYLIKTRGQQVTLSCSPISGHRSVSWYQQTPGQGLQFLFEYFSETQRNKGNFPGRFSGRQFSNSRSEMNVSTLELGDSALYLCASSPEGAGVKHEQYFGPGTRLTVT.